Sequencing of this TCR beta chain was carried out in a study of blood T cells in healthy people across ages. Sample-barcoded 5' priming and a J-beta primer mix drove a second PCR of about 6 to 12 cycles. Via MiXCR, TCRdb re-called the 5' RACE reads, giving one row per CDR3 protein. The table includes approximately 960,000 distinct CDR3 sequences, around 29% detected once. The CDR3 is 18 residues long. Germline V lookup: CDR1 LNHDA, CDR2 SQIVND (reference sequence). This sample also appeared in a second study, on T cells of mothers and their children.

The source is a middle-aged woman in good health. This rearrangement joins TRBV19 to TRBJ2-6; a weak D match, TRBD1 (5 bases). The sequenced sample consisted of blood. The CDR3 nucleotides are TGTGGTACTTCCCCGGACACGAGTCTAATCTCTGGGGCCAACGTCCTGACTTTC. This translates into CGTSPDTSLISGANVLTF.